The clone carrying this TCR beta chain was seen a few times. Its antigen remains unidentified. This entry comes from a study of T cell repertoires in cytomegalovirus infection. TCRdb re-analysed the reads in MiXCR, keeping a single row per CDR3 protein. The sample carries 110,000 or so distinct CDR3 sequences, around 30% recorded once. Study-wide results and caveats: Across the ex vivo response, the dominant clonotypes were HLA-C-restricted CMV-specific TCR beta clonotypes.

Per the germline V gene, CDR1 is SGHVS and CDR2 is FNYEAQ. The CDR3 is 13 residues long. Trimming removed 0 bases from V and 6 bases from J, with 9 bases in between. The sequence was obtained from a human donor in good health (CMV status not recorded). Some clones in this sample may be carry-over from other donors' samples. The source material was CD8+ T cells from cultured PBMCs, sampled from culture after CMV antigen stimulation. The J gene is TRBJ2-7, the V gene TRBV7-6; tentatively, D is TRBD1 or TRBD2 (5 bases each). The CDR3 DNA sequence: TGTGCCAGCAGCTTAGCTAGAGGGACCGAGCAGTACTTC. Translating gives CASSLARGTEQYF.